This T cell receptor (beta chain) comes out of a study of blood T cells in healthy people across ages. A second PCR, run for about 6 to 11 cycles, used a sample-barcoded 5' primer plus a J-beta primer mix. TCRdb itself ran the 5' RACE reads through MiXCR, one entry per CDR3 protein. The profile covers 650,000 to 800,000 distinct CDR3 sequences, with around 42% appearing a single time and around 21% taken by the ten largest. The germline CDR1 and CDR2 sequences are ENHRY and SYGVKD. The CDR3 is 11 residues long. V lost 2 bases and J 14 bases, leaving 9 bases between the germline ends. This clonotype was seen once. There were at least 5.5 micrograms of total RNA extracted from every sample.

The chain couples TRBV10-3 to TRBJ1-4, with D possibly matching TRBD1 (6 bases). The TCR comes from a man in his fifties or sixties in good health. Source material: blood. The CDR3 loop is CAISEGQWLFF. As DNA, the CDR3 is TGTGCCATCAGTGAGGGACAGTGGCTGTTTTTT.